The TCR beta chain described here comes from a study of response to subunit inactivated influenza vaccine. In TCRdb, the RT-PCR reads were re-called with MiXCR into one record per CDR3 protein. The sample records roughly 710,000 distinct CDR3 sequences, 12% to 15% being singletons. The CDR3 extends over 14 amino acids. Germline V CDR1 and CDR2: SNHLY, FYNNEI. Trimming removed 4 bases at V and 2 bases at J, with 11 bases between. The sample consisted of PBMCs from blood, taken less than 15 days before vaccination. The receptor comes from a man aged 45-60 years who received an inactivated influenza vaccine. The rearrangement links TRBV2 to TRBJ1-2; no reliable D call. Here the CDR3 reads CASSGVSLNYGYTF. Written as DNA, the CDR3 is TGTGCCAGCAGTGGGGTGTCCCTCAACTATGGCTACACCTTC.